The source of this T cell receptor beta chain is a study of human T cells and chemical hapten exposure. Looking at the study overall: DPC at 2% was the sensitizing agent, placed on 2 cm by 2 cm of upper inner arm skin.

This clonotype showed up many times. What it binds is unknown. Findings and limits, study-wide: Each of the donors had alopecia, so their immune responses may not resemble those of healthy people. DPC sensitization produced no change in TCRs with frequency above 1 in 1000.

This CDR3 is 16 amino acids long. Trimming cost V 1 base and J 3 bases; bases outside gene matches: 4. Germline CDR1 SEHNR, CDR2 FQNEAQ (reference sequence). MiXCR, run by TCRdb on the RACE reads, gives a single entry per CDR3 protein. The sample consists of 120,000 or so distinct CDR3 sequences, roughly 13% of them appearing once. Specified time point: pre-sensitization, week 0. Treatment described: therapeutic diphenylcyclopropenone sensitization with weekly scalp DPC. This sequence originates from a young woman with alopecia areata. Some clones in this sample may be carry-over from other donors' samples. The starting material was whole blood, obtained in connection with sensitization to the hapten diphenylcyclopropenone (DPC). This chain uses TRBV7-9 with TRBJ1-5; 9 bases map to TRBD1. CDR3 protein: CASSLGGDRDNQPQHF. CDR3 DNA sequence: TGTGCCAGCAGCTTAGGTGGGGACAGGGACAATCAGCCCCAGCATTTT.